This T cell receptor (beta chain) was identified during a study of T cells in localized non-small cell lung cancer. Notes on the study in general: The study found T cell clonality highest in uninvolved adjacent lung, above tumor. In adjacent lung, a median roughly 62 of the top 100 tumor clones were found. A higher density of T cells in blood coincided with extended overall survival. Analysis by sequencing included only one tumor region, so heterogeneity remains possible.

This clone turned up a few times. Its specificity is unknown. Germline V gene lookup returns CDR1 SGHNT and CDR2 YENEEA. V dropped 4 bases and J dropped 1 base, with 11 bases sitting between them. The length of the CDR3 is 14 residues. Produced via immunoSEQ multiplex PCR; TCRdb's table is partial and in-frame only. The table lists fewer than 3,000 clones, 21% of them singletons. The source material was lung tumor tissue, sampled before any cancer treatment. The sequence was collected from a man between 35 and 75 years old with stage I lung adenocarcinoma. V gene TRBV11-3 combines with J gene TRBJ2-7, with D perhaps matching TRBD2 (6 bases). CDR3 coding DNA: TGTGCCAGCAGCTCCAGGGCGGGGTCCTACGAGCAGTACTTC. This translates into CASSSRAGSYEQYF.